The clone carrying this T cell receptor beta chain was seen just once. This CDR3 has 16 residues. Germline V gene lookup returns CDR1 LNHDA and CDR2 SQIVND (reference sequence). The ends lost 5 bases at V and 3 bases at J; junction bases unmatched: 11. Assignments of participants to cohorts depended upon their own reported clinical history. This record comes from a study of blood T cell repertoires in COVID-19. Study summary: The origin of the acute and convalescent COVID-19 samples was the United States, Italy and Spain. T cells, B-cell-depleted T cells, or PBMCs supplied cDNA or gDNA.

Original handling: Cell counts per sample came from amplifying reference gene primers. Clones were read by immunoSEQ multiplex PCR, and TCRdb kept only the in-frame ones, dropping some. That table furnishes V, J and clone size, whereas the DNA furnished D and trimming. Of roughly 200,000 clones listed, around 86% were seen once; the top ten hold over 3%. Sequenced input: PBMCs or T cells enriched from blood (not recorded which). This TCR was recovered from a woman aged 40 to 50 with acute COVID-19. V gene TRBV19 combines with J gene TRBJ1-2; 8 positions agree with TRBD1. The CDR3 coding sequence is TGTGCCAGTAGTTCTCTTGCAGGGGGCAAGCACTATGGCTACACCTTC. Residues: CASSSLAGGKHYGYTF.